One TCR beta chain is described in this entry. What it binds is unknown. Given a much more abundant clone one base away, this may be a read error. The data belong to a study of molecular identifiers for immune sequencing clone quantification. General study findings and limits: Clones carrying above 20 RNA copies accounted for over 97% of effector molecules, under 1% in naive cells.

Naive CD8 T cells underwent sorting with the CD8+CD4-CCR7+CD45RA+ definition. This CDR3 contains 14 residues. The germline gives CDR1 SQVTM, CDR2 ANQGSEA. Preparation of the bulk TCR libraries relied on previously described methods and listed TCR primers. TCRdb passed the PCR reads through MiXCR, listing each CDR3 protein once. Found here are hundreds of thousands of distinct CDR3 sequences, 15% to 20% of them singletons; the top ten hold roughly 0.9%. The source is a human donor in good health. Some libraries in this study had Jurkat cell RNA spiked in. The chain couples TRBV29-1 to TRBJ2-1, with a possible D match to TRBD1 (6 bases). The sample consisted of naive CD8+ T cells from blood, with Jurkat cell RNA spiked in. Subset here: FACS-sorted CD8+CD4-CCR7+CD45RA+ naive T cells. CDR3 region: CSVGDTGEYSEQFF. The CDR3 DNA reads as TGCAGCGTCGGGGACACCGGGGAATACAGTGAGCAGTTCTTC.